These 30 T cell receptor beta chains were sequenced from one sample in a study of cytomegalovirus exposure and HLA in healthy donors. The study ran its PCR with 60 Vbeta and 13 Jbeta primers. Sequencing used immunoSEQ multiplex PCR; TCRdb keeps in-frame clones, though not all of them. The table lists some 100,000 clones, roughly 80% of them singletons. Sequences were obtained from PBMCs. All receptors come from a female donor in good health and CMV-seronegative.

The chain carries TRBV30 and TRBJ1-2; D is unclear. The CDR3 sequence is 13 residues long. With 6 bases removed from V and 0 bases from J, the gap between germline ends came to 11 bases. Germline loops: CDR1 GTSNPN, CDR2 SVGIG (reference sequence). CDR3 in DNA: TGTGCCTGTACATTAAAAGCTAACTATGGCTACACCTTC. Its translation is CACTLKANYGYTF.

Points on this clone: A read error may produce the germline difference seen at one junction end. Other DNA sequences from this sample encode an identical CDR3 as well. This sequence joins TRBV9 and TRBJ1-2, with a tentative D call TRBD1 (6 bases). CDR3 size: 15 residues. Germline CDR1 is SGDLS and CDR2 is YYNGEE. This CDR3 is CASSVGPSGAAGYTF. DNA of the CDR3: TGTGCCAGCAGTGTAGGGCCCTCAGGGGCGGCTGGCTACACCTTC.

In DNA form, the CDR3 reads TGTGCCAGCAATCTCCGGATAGGAGGGACAGATGCTCTCTATGGCTACACCTTC. Protein product: CASNLRIGGTDALYGYTF. The V and J genes are TRBV2 and TRBJ1-2; the match to TRBD1 covers 7 bases. The CDR3 runs to 18 residues. V was pared by 7 bases and J by 4 bases, with 21 bases of the junction left unmatched. Germline V gene sequence: CDR1 SNHLY, CDR2 FYNNEI.

The rearrangement uses TRBV30 and TRBJ1-2; TRBD1 aligns across 8 bases. Germline V gives CDR1 GTSNPN, CDR2 SVGIG (reference sequence). The CDR3 contains 12 residues. After removal of 2 bases from V and 4 bases from J, the junction contained 0 bases not matched to a gene. CDR3 coding DNA: TGTGCCTGGAGTACAGGGGGCTATGGCTACACCTTC. Protein sequence: CAWSTGGYGYTF.

This clone came up once. V is TRBV6-5 and J is TRBJ2-5; D is perhaps TRBD2 (7 bases). This CDR3 spans 13 amino acids. The ends were cut back, 6 bases at V and 4 bases at J, with 12 bases in the middle. CDR1 and CDR2 (germline): MNHEY, SVGAGI. The CDR3 reads CASREGGRETQYF. The CDR3 bases are TGTGCCAGCAGAGAGGGGGGGAGAGAGACCCAGTACTTC.

The V gene is TRBV28, the J gene TRBJ2-1; the D gene is possibly TRBD2 (7 bases). V lost 4 bases to trimming and J lost 9 bases, with 22 bases between them. The CDR3 spans 16 residues. The germline CDR1 and CDR2 sequences are MDHEN and SYDVKM. CDR3 DNA sequence: TGTGCCAGCAGTTCCCCCCGTTGGGGGGGCCTCGTTGAGCAGTTCTTC. It is translated as CASSSPRWGGLVEQFF.

This clone was found once. CDR3 coding DNA: TGTGCCAGCAGTAAGGACAGGAACACAGATACGCAGTATTTT. It translates to CASSKDRNTDTQYF. This chain joins TRBV2 and TRBJ2-3; TRBD1 matches 7 bases. The V gene end was trimmed by 5 bases and the J gene end by 2 bases; junction bases not matched to a gene: 4. Germline CDR1 reads SNHLY; CDR2 reads FYNNEI. The CDR3 is 14 amino acids.

The chain couples TRBV27 to TRBJ2-5; 7 nucleotides line up with TRBD1. The CDR3 is made up of 14 amino acids. V lost 6 bases, J lost 4 bases, and 8 bases stayed unmatched. Germline CDR1 MNHEY, CDR2 SMNVEV (reference sequence). CDR3 in DNA: TGTGCCAGCAGGCCGAGGGGGCGGCCAGAGACCCAGTACTTC. This codes for CASRPRGRPETQYF.

This chain uses TRBV5-4 with TRBJ2-4, with TRBD2 identical over 11 bases. The V segment lost 5 bases and the J segment 5 bases; nucleotides outside the gene matches: 21. From germline, CDR1 is SGHNT and CDR2 YYREEE (reference sequence). The CDR3 is 20 residues long. CDR3 nucleotide sequence: TGTGCCAGCAGAGCGGGAGGGCCTAGCGGGGGGACCATGGCTCAAAACATTCAGTACTTC. This translates into CASRAGGPSGGTMAQNIQYF.

This clone was observed at least ten times. The chain employs TRBV6-5 and TRBJ1-4, with D perhaps TRBD1 (5 bases). CDR1 is MNHEY and CDR2 is SVGAGI in the germline V gene. V gave up 4 bases and J gave up 8 bases, with 8 bases separating them. The CDR3 has 12 amino acids. Written as DNA, the CDR3 is TGTGCCAGCAGTTCCAACAGGGAAAAACTGTTTTTT. Its protein is CASSSNREKLFF.

The chain links TRBV5-1 to TRBJ2-3, with 7 bases that match TRBD2. The CDR3 has 14 residues. Germline CDR1 SGHRS, CDR2 YFSETQ. The junction had 7 bases not matched to a gene; V was cut back by 4 bases and J by 5 bases. CDR3 region: CASSAGDLRDTQYF. CDR3 sequence (DNA): TGCGCCAGCAGCGCGGGGGACTTAAGAGATACGCAGTATTTT.

The chain recombines TRBV9 with TRBJ2-7; TRBD1 aligns across 10 bases. Per germline, CDR1 SGDLS and CDR2 YYNGEE. Losses at the gene ends were 3 bases for V and 7 bases for J; bases not matched to a gene: 10. The CDR3 sequence is 15 residues long. The CDR3 reads CASSEGGTGVHEQYF. CDR3 bases: TGTGCCAGCAGCGAGGGAGGGACAGGGGTGCATGAGCAGTACTTC.

This chain joins TRBV5-1 and TRBJ2-7; TRBD2 matches 10 bases. This CDR3 is built from 15 residues. Trimming removed 1 base from V and 2 bases from J; junction bases left unmatched: 3. Germline CDR1 reads SGHRS; CDR2 reads YFSETQ. CDR3 DNA: TGCGCCAGCAGCTTGTCTAGCGGGGGTGCCTACGAGCAGTACTTC. It yields the protein CASSLSSGGAYEQYF.

J is TRBJ2-1 and V is TRBV5-4, with D hard to call. The CDR3 sequence is 16 residues long. Trimming took off 3 bases at V and 7 bases at J, with 20 bases between the two ends. Germline-derived CDR1 and CDR2 are SGHNT and YYREEE (reference sequence). The CDR3 nucleotides read TGTGCCAGCAGCTCTCTTACTCGTACCACGCTAAATGAGCAGTTCTTC. It codes for CASSSLTRTTLNEQFF. The variable domain in full, completed from reference TRBV5-4 and TRBJ2-1, reads ETGVTQSPTHLIKTRGQQVTLRCSSQSGHNTVSWYQQALGQGPQFIFQYYREEENGRGNFPPRFSGLQFPNYSSELNVNALELDDSALYLCASSSLTRTTLNEQFFGPGTRLTVL.

The V and J genes are TRBV7-9 and TRBJ2-5, with TRBD2 matching 7 bases. The germline CDR1 and CDR2 sequences are SEHNR and FQNEAQ (reference sequence). V was pared by 6 bases and J by 3 bases, with 7 bases of the junction left unmatched. The CDR3 sequence is 14 residues long. The CDR3 DNA sequence: TGTGCCAGCAGTGAGGGAGGGGAGGAAGAGACCCAGTACTTC. Protein: CASSEGGEEETQYF. The full variable domain, its missing parts supplied by reference TRBV7-9 and TRBJ2-5, is DTGVSQNPRHKITKRGQNVTFRCDPISEHNRLYWYRQTLGQGPEFLTYFQNEAQLEKSRLLSDRFSAERPKGSFSTLEIQRTEQGDSAMYLCASSEGGEEETQYFGPGTRLLVL.

Here the CDR3 reads CATSRDREGQGETQYF. The CDR3 nucleotides are TGTGCCACCAGCAGAGATCGGGAGGGCCAGGGAGAGACCCAGTACTTC. V gene TRBV15 combines with J gene TRBJ2-5; 8 nucleotides agree with TRBD2. J was trimmed by 4 bases and V by 0 bases; bases with no gene match: 7. Germline CDR1 reads LNHNV; CDR2 reads YYDKDF (reference sequence). This CDR3 region has 16 residues.

This chain uses TRBV5-1 with TRBJ2-7; 9 nucleotides align to TRBD2. Germline trimming cut 0 bases from V and 5 bases from J; bases unmatched to any gene: 6. This CDR3 contains 15 residues. In germline, CDR1 is SGHRS, CDR2 YFSETQ. The DNA of the CDR3 is TGCGCCAGCAGCTTGGGGGCTAGCGGGGCCCACGAGCAGTACTTC. Amino acids: CASSLGASGAHEQYF.

This chain links TRBV4-2 with TRBJ2-3; 8 bases map to TRBD2. Looked up from germline, CDR1 is LGHNA and CDR2 is YNFKEQ. This CDR3 has 17 residues. The V segment lost 0 bases and the J segment 0 bases; nucleotides outside the gene matches: 5. The CDR3 loop is CASSQERRGVSTDTQYF. The CDR3 DNA sequence: TGTGCCAGCAGCCAAGAAAGGCGGGGGGTGAGCACAGATACGCAGTATTTT.

This clone has only a few counts. The chain recombines TRBV30 with TRBJ1-2; TRBD1 aligns across 7 bases. Trimming at V came to 8 bases and at J to 4 bases, leaving 7 bases not matched to a gene. Per germline, CDR1 GTSNPN and CDR2 SVGIG (reference sequence). The CDR3 is 12 amino acids. CDR3 coding DNA: TGTGCCCGGGACAGCAGATCCTATGGCTACACCTTC. Residues: CARDSRSYGYTF.

CDR3 sequence reads: CAISESYLQLTEAFF. CDR3 sequence (DNA): TGTGCCATCAGTGAGTCCTATCTACAGCTCACTGAAGCTTTCTTT. V gene TRBV10-3 combines with J gene TRBJ1-1; D is uncertain. CDR1 is ENHRY, CDR2 SYGVKD, per germline. This CDR3 contains 15 residues. V was trimmed by 0 bases and J by 4 bases, leaving 12 bases between them.

CDR3 region: CATSGKLTGGGTEAFF. The CDR3 nucleotides read TGTGCCACCAGCGGAAAATTGACAGGGGGGGGCACTGAAGCTTTCTTT. The chain links TRBV15 to TRBJ1-1, with TRBD1 identical over 9 bases. The CDR3 covers 16 residues. Trimming at V came to 5 bases and at J to 4 bases, leaving 11 bases not matched to a gene. In germline, CDR1 is LNHNV, CDR2 YYDKDF (reference sequence). Complete variable domain (other parts from reference TRBV15 and TRBJ1-1): DAMVIQNPRYQVTQFGKPVTLSCSQTLNHNVMYWYQQKSSQAPKLLFHYYDKDFNNEADTPDNFQSRRPNTSFCFLDIRSPGLGDTAMYLCATSGKLTGGGTEAFFGQGTRLTVV.

The chain links TRBV5-4 to TRBJ1-1, with D possibly being TRBD1 (5 bases). Germline CDR1 SGHNT, CDR2 YYREEE (reference sequence). The ends were cut back, 4 bases at V and 1 base at J, with 8 bases in the middle. The CDR3 sequence is 13 residues long. Here the CDR3 reads CASSGRGNTEAFF. CDR3 bases: TGTGCCAGCAGCGGGAGGGGGAACACTGAAGCTTTCTTT.

This chain links TRBV2 with TRBJ2-2, with D maybe TRBD2 (5 bases). Germline values: CDR1 SNHLY, CDR2 FYNNEI. V dropped 6 bases and J dropped 3 bases, with 8 bases sitting between them. The CDR3 is 13 amino acids. The CDR3 protein is CASSGGYTGELFF. In nucleotides, the CDR3 is TGTGCCAGCAGCGGCGGGTACACCGGGGAGCTGTTTTTT.

This rearrangement joins TRBV15 to TRBJ2-3; weak D call: TRBD2 (5 bases). Trimming removed 5 bases from V and 0 bases from J, with 9 bases in between. The CDR3 totals 14 residues. The V gene's germline CDR1 is LNHNV and CDR2 YYDKDF (reference sequence). CDR3: CATSRGVSTDTQYF. CDR3 in DNA: TGTGCCACCAGCCGGGGTGTCAGCACAGATACGCAGTATTTT.

The chain joins TRBV7-2 to TRBJ2-1; the D gene is possibly TRBD1 (8 bases). Deletions cut 5 bases from V and 0 bases from J, with 20 bases between. Germline CDR1 is SGHTA and CDR2 is FQGNSA. The CDR3 totals 18 residues. The CDR3 nucleotides are TGTGCCAGCAGCACCCCGCCAGGGGGCGGGGGCTCCTACAATGAGCAGTTCTTC. Residues: CASSTPPGGGGSYNEQFF. Full variable domain (rest looked up from reference TRBV7-2 and TRBJ2-1): GAGVSQSPSNKVTEKGKDVELRCDPISGHTALYWYRQSLGQGLEFLIYFQGNSAPDKSGLPSDRFSAERTGGSVSTLTIQRTQQEDSAVYLCASSTPPGGGGSYNEQFFGPGTRLTVL.

This clone was detected once. In the same sample, other DNA sequences code for this CDR3. The genes are TRBV5-1 and TRBJ1-6, with D possibly being TRBD1 (6 bases). CDR3 length equals 14 residues. V gave up 1 base and J gave up 7 bases, with 9 bases separating them. Germline V gene lookup returns CDR1 SGHRS and CDR2 YFSETQ. CDR3 nucleotides: TGCGCCAGCAGCTTGTCAGGGGTGAATTCACCCCTCCACTTT. It encodes CASSLSGVNSPLHF.

The chain joins TRBV7-9 to TRBJ1-2; TRBD1 matches at 7 bases. There are 13 residues in the CDR3. Germline CDR1 reads SEHNR; CDR2 reads FQNEAQ (reference sequence). V lost 7 bases to trimming and J lost 2 bases; unmatched junction nucleotides: 4. The CDR3: CASTRDSNYGYTF. CDR3 bases: TGTGCCAGCACCCGGGACAGCAACTATGGCTACACCTTC.

The chain is built from TRBV5-1 and TRBJ2-7; tentative D call: TRBD2 (6 bases). Germline-derived CDR1 and CDR2 are SGHRS and YFSETQ. The V gene lost 0 bases and the J gene lost 3 bases, with 19 bases spanning the gap. CDR3 size: 17 residues. CDR3 sequence reads: CASSLAGSFSQVYEQYF. For the CDR3, the DNA is TGCGCCAGCAGCTTGGCCGGGAGTTTCAGCCAGGTCTACGAGCAGTACTTC. Filled out from reference TRBV5-1 and TRBJ2-7, the complete variable domain reads KAGVTQTPRYLIKTRGQQVTLSCSPISGHRSVSWYQQTPGQGLQFLFEYFSETQRNKGNFPGRFSGRQFSNSRSEMNVSTLELGDSALYLCASSLAGSFSQVYEQYFGPGTRLTVT.

The chain joins TRBV30 to TRBJ1-1; perhaps TRBD1 as D (6 bases). The CDR3 covers 11 residues. Germline CDR1 is GTSNPN and CDR2 is SVGIG (reference sequence). V lost 5 bases to trimming and J lost 5 bases, with 9 bases between them. The CDR3 bases are TGTGCCTGGGAGGGGGGGACTGAAGCTTTCTTT. Translated: CAWEGGTEAFF.

The rearrangement uses TRBV7-9 and TRBJ2-2; TRBD1 is a possible D gene (6 bases). Trimming stripped 5 bases from V and 4 bases from J, with 17 bases between. The germline gives CDR1 SEHNR, CDR2 FQNEAQ (reference sequence). This CDR3 comprises 16 residues. The CDR3 protein is CASSRYEGHRTGELFF. Written as DNA, the CDR3 is TGTGCCAGCAGCAGGTACGAGGGACACCGCACCGGGGAGCTGTTTTTT.